The entry below describes one T cell receptor beta chain. Profiling relied on immunoSEQ multiplex PCR, and the TCRdb table lists in-frame clones only, not all of them. This sample has roughly 4,200 clones, with 75% to 85% found just once. Deletions cut 1 base from V and 9 bases from J, with 13 bases between. From germline, CDR1 is SGDLS and CDR2 YYNGEE. The CDR3 is 14 amino acids. The data are from a study of immune evolution from preneoplasia to lung adenocarcinoma. Sequenced input: FFPE adjacent normal lung tissue. The rearrangement uses TRBV9 and TRBJ2-2; no clear D gene. The sequence came from a donor aged 70 or over with lung adenocarcinoma. The CDR3 nucleotides read TGTGCCAGCAGCGTAAGTTTAGGGAACCGGGAGCTGTTTTTT. Translating it yields CASSVSLGNRELFF.